This T cell receptor (beta chain) emerged from a study of T cell responses to AZD1222 COVID-19 vaccine. Regarding the study as a whole: Rises in breadth and depth of Spike-specific TCRs came after two AZD1222 doses.

Worth noting for this clone: The antigen is not known.

Using immunoSEQ multiplex PCR, the repertoire was profiled, and TCRdb retains in-frame clones only, with some absent. The sample carries 110,000 to 150,000 clones, around nine tenths recorded once. V was shortened by 1 base and J by 11 bases, with 12 bases between the two germline ends. The CDR3 spans 12 residues. CDR1 and CDR2 from the germline V gene are SGHDT and YYEEEE. The chain uses TRBV5-6 and TRBJ1-1, with D possibly TRBD1 on 5 matching bases. The material sequenced was peripheral blood, taken on day 0 of AZD1222 vaccination. This clonotype was obtained from an adult in good health. The CDR3 nucleotides are TGTGCCAGCAGCTTGCGCAGGGAAATGGCTTTCTTT. The encoded protein is CASSLRREMAFF.